Sequencing of this T cell receptor (beta chain) was carried out in a study of sequential checkpoint blockade in melanoma. Study background: First-line arms were nivolumab then ipilimumab, or the reverse, randomized 1:1. After both sequences, patients received maintenance nivolumab.

TCRdb's copy holds only in-frame clones and misses some; the assay was immunoSEQ multiplex PCR. Counted here are about 16,000 clones, 85% to 95% occurring once; the ten biggest clones make up over 20%. Treatment indicated: randomized to nivolumab then ipilimumab (arm A) or the reverse (arm B). Live CD3+CD8+ CD19− CD56− cells were sorted from PBMCs. Germline-derived CDR1 and CDR2 are SQVTM and ANQGSEA. The V segment lost 6 bases and the J segment 3 bases; nucleotides outside the gene matches: 10. The CDR3 runs to 15 residues. Sample: CD8+ T cells sorted from blood (inferred from file names), taken from a patient given nivolumab and ipilimumab in sequence. This clonotype was obtained from a human donor with melanoma. The V gene is TRBV29-1, the J gene TRBJ2-7; 11 nucleotides agree with TRBD1. The CDR3 is CSVVPTGTGGYEQYF. The CDR3 bases are TGCAGCGTCGTCCCTACCGGGACAGGGGGCTACGAGCAGTACTTC.